This T cell receptor beta chain was captured by sequencing in a study of cytomegalovirus exposure and HLA in healthy donors. Study observations and caveats: In most subjects, TCR beta sequences reportedly gave accurate predictions of HLA-A and HLA-B alleles.

About this clone: Its antigen remains unidentified.

The CDR3 has 19 amino acids. Per the germline V gene, CDR1 is LGHNA and CDR2 is YNFKEQ. V was pared by 4 bases and J by 1 base, with 10 bases of the junction left unmatched. Researchers ran the PCR with 60 Vbeta and 13 Jbeta primers. Assay: immunoSEQ multiplex PCR; the TCRdb copy retains only in-frame clones and omits some. The profile covers more than 150,000 clones, with 84% appearing a single time and 0.38% taken by the ten largest. This clonotype was sampled from a boy between 2 and 15 years old in good health and CMV-seronegative. Sequencing was done on a sample of PBMCs. The chain recombines TRBV4-2 with TRBJ2-3, with 14 bases fitting TRBD2. CDR3 amino acids: CASSPRTSGRIGGTDTQYF. CDR3 DNA sequence: TGTGCCAGCAGCCCCCGGACTAGCGGGAGGATAGGGGGCACAGATACGCAGTATTTT.